The 15 T cell receptor beta chains below were found in one sample sequenced in a study. The TRBV12-4/TRBJ1-2 clonotypes were amplified using barcode primers with ligated adaptors. TCRdb reprocessed the multiplex PCR reads via MiXCR and lists one record per CDR3 protein. The profile shows several hundred distinct CDR3 sequences, about 19% of them singletons. Sample: naive CD4+ T cells sorted from blood. Subset described: naive CD4+ T cells, CD4+CD45RA+CD25-. The receptors originated from a female donor with breast cancer.

The V gene is TRBV12-3 or TRBV12-4, the J gene TRBJ1-2, with TRBD1 identical over 8 bases. J was trimmed by 4 bases and V by 5 bases; bases with no gene match: 6. The CDR3 spans 14 residues. The CDR3 DNA follows: TGTGCCAGCAGTCACCGGGACAGGCTCTATGGCTACACCTTC. Its translation: CASSHRDRLYGYTF.

Within the sample, this clonotype is large (0.1 to 1%). The V and J genes are TRBV12-3 or TRBV12-4 and TRBJ1-2; D unclear. With 2 bases removed from V and 4 bases from J, the gap between germline ends came to 8 bases. CDR3 size: 13 residues. CDR3 in DNA: TGTGCCAGCAGTTTAAGGGTATCCTATGGCTACACCTTC. Translation: CASSLRVSYGYTF.

This clonotype is judged large. The chain is built from TRBV12-3 or TRBV12-4 and TRBJ1-2; no clear D gene. V lost 4 bases, J lost 0 bases, and 6 bases lay in between. The CDR3 is made up of 13 amino acids. CDR3 sequence (DNA): TGTGCCAGCAGTTCGAAAGCTAACTATGGCTACACCTTC. This encodes CASSSKANYGYTF.

This clonotype has just a few counts. V gene TRBV12-3 or TRBV12-4 combines with J gene TRBJ1-2; weak D call: TRBD1 (5 bases). V gave up 2 bases and J gave up 4 bases, with 14 bases separating them. The CDR3 totals 15 residues. CDR3 sequence: CASSLSSQVSYGYTF. CDR3 coding DNA: TGTGCCAGCAGTTTAAGTTCACAGGTCTCCTATGGCTACACCTTC.

This clonotype is termed large. This chain joins TRBV12-3 or TRBV12-4 and TRBJ1-2, with D possibly matching TRBD1 (6 bases). The CDR3 length is 13 residues. The germline V and J ends were trimmed by 6 bases and 3 bases, with 11 bases remaining between them. The CDR3 here is CASSLRGDYGYTF. In DNA form, the CDR3 reads TGTGCCAGCAGCCTCAGGGGAGACTATGGCTACACCTTC.

This clonotype has just a few counts. This chain connects TRBV12-3 or TRBV12-4 to TRBJ1-2; D remains unclear. The CDR3 sequence is 13 residues long. V was cut by 5 bases and J by 5 bases, with 12 bases left in between. The CDR3 spells CASSSRTRYGYTF. The CDR3, as DNA: TGTGCCAGCAGTAGCAGGACCCGGTATGGCTACACCTTC.

This clonotype rates as large. The chain employs TRBV12-3 or TRBV12-4 and TRBJ1-2, with D hard to call. V was pared by 2 bases and J by 0 bases, with 7 bases between. The CDR3 extends over 14 amino acids. The CDR3 region has the DNA TGTGCCAGCAGTTTATTCAGCCCTAACTATGGCTACACCTTC. It encodes CASSLFSPNYGYTF.

V and J are TRBV12-3 or TRBV12-4 and TRBJ1-2; D not resolved. This CDR3 has 13 amino acids. V gave up 6 bases and J gave up 0 bases, with 8 bases separating them. The CDR3 nucleotides are TGTGCCAGCAGATACGGTGCTAACTATGGCTACACCTTC. Its protein is CASRYGANYGYTF.

The J gene is TRBJ1-2, the V gene TRBV12-3 or TRBV12-4; D perhaps matches TRBD1 (6 bases). CDR3 length: 14 amino acids. The V end lost 5 bases, the J end lost 5 bases, and 15 bases lay between the germline ends. The CDR3 coding sequence is TGTGCCAGCAGTCGGGACACCCTATCTTATGGCTACACCTTC. This translates into CASSRDTLSYGYTF.

This chain uses TRBV12-3 or TRBV12-4 with TRBJ1-2; D gene ambiguous. Trimming left V 8 bases short and J 2 bases short, with 6 bases between. The CDR3 runs 11 residues. The CDR3 here is CASRWNYGYTF. The CDR3 DNA reads TGTGCCAGCCGCTGGAACTATGGCTACACCTTC.

This sequence joins TRBV12-3 or TRBV12-4 and TRBJ1-2, with D unresolved. This CDR3 contains 14 residues. Trimming took 3 bases from V and 6 from J, leaving 14 bases between them. In DNA form, the CDR3 reads TGTGCCAGCAGTTTTCCGAGGGTTGGTGATGGCTACACCTTC. Translated, it gives CASSFPRVGDGYTF.

This clonotype was found a few times. The J gene is TRBJ1-2, the V gene TRBV12-3 or TRBV12-4; D remains ambiguous. Between the trimmed V and J ends, which lost 5 bases and 1 base, there was a span of 8 bases. The CDR3 is 13 amino acids. CDR3 residues: CASSTSYNYGYTF. The DNA for the CDR3 is TGTGCCAGCAGTACTAGCTATAACTATGGCTACACCTTC.

J is TRBJ1-2 and V is TRBV12-3 or TRBV12-4; D remains unclear. The CDR3 is made up of 14 amino acids. V gave up 2 bases and J gave up 5 bases, with 12 bases separating them. DNA for the CDR3: TGTGCCAGCAGTTTAACCACATTTGGTTATGGCTACACCTTC. Protein product: CASSLTTFGYGYTF.

This clonotype is labeled as large. The V call is TRBV12-3 or TRBV12-4, the J call TRBJ1-2; 7 bases agree with TRBD1. This CDR3 has 14 amino acids. The ends lost 5 bases at V and 4 bases at J; junction bases unmatched: 7. DNA of the CDR3: TGTGCCAGCAGTCCGAGGGGACAGCCCTATGGCTACACCTTC. This gives the protein CASSPRGQPYGYTF.

By its share, this clonotype is large (0.1 to 1%). CDR3 DNA sequence: TGTGCCAGCAGTCCTACAGGGTACTATGGCTACACCTTC. It translates to CASSPTGYYGYTF. The chain has TRBV12-3 or TRBV12-4 and TRBJ1-2; D may be TRBD1 (6 bases). The CDR3 has 13 residues. Trimming removed 5 bases from V and 3 bases from J, with 10 bases in between.